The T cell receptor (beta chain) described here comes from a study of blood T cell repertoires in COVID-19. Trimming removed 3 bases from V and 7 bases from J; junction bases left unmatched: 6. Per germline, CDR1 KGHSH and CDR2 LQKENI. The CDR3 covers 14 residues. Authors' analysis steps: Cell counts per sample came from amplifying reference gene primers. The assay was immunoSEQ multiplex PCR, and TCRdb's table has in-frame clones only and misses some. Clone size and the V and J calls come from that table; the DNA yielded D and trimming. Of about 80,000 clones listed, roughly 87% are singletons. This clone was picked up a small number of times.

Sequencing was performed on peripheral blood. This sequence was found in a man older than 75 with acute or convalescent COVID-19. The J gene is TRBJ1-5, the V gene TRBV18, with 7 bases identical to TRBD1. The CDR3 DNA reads TGTGCCAGCTCACCGGACAGGATGGGACAGCCCCAGCATTTT. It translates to CASSPDRMGQPQHF.